This T cell receptor beta chain is drawn from a study of OX40 agonist ivuxolimab in advanced cancers. Study-wide points: Clonal expansion was among the lowest in partial responders at 0.1-3.0 mg/kg, especially CD8+. Fewer expanded clones were found on average in CD4+ than in CD8+ T cells.

This CDR3 spans 15 amino acids. CDR1 is MDHEN and CDR2 is SYDVKM in the germline V gene. V gave up 1 base and J gave up 4 bases; unmatched junction bases: 6. Repertoires were generated with immunoSEQ multiplex PCR, while TCRdb's copy carries only in-frame clones and drops some. This table holds roughly 120,000 clones, about nine tenths found once. In the case of this clone: Its cognate antigen is unknown.

The sequenced sample was CD4+ or CD8+ T cells sorted from blood, obtained in a trial of the OX40 agonist ivuxolimab. This sequence joins TRBV28 and TRBJ2-7; 8 bases align to TRBD2. The receptor comes from an adult with an advanced solid tumor such as melanoma, head and neck, liver or kidney cancer. CDR3 sequence reads: CASSLSSGRIYEQYF. The CDR3 bases are TGTGCCAGCAGTTTATCAAGCGGGAGAATATACGAGCAGTACTTC.